A selection of T cell receptor beta chains follows, all from one sample in a study of cytomegalovirus exposure and HLA in healthy donors. Sequenced by immunoSEQ multiplex PCR; TCRdb stores in-frame clones only, minus some. The sample has 150,000 to 200,000 clones; roughly 70% are singletons. The sequencing input was PBMCs. Every receptor here comes from a woman between 50 and 59 years old in good health and CMV-seropositive. CDR3s include the opening cysteine and the closing phenylalanine or tryptophan. The order of the fields is D gene, V gene, clone size, CDR3 length, J gene, CDR3 protein, CDR3 DNA. The D gene is left open where the match is weak. Clone size is not always given. Where it is, it says once, few, many or a class for expanded clones.

D: TRBD1
V: TRBV15
size: -
length: 15
J: TRBJ2-7
CDR3: CATSRVGQGDREQYF
DNA: TGTGCCACCAGCAGAGTGGGACAGGGGGATCGCGAGCAGTACTTC

D: -
V: TRBV27
size: -
length: 16
J: TRBJ1-5
CDR3: CASSRGGVYSNQPQHF
DNA: TGTGCCAGCAGTAGGGGGGGGGTTTATAGCAATCAGCCCCAGCATTTT

D: TRBD1
V: TRBV2
size: -
length: 14
J: TRBJ1-1
CDR3: CASAGQGLNTEAFF
DNA: TGTGCCAGCGCGGGACAGGGACTGAACACTGAAGCTTTCTTT

D: TRBD2
V: TRBV10-1
size: -
length: 16
J: TRBJ2-3
CDR3: CASSRGLAGFTDTQYF
DNA: TGCGCCAGCAGTCGGGGGCTAGCGGGGTTCACAGATACGCAGTATTTT

D: -
V: TRBV6-1
size: few
length: 13
J: TRBJ2-2
CDR3: CASSEVPGGELFF
DNA: TGTGCCAGCAGTGAGGTCCCGGGCGGGGAGCTGTTTTTT

D: TRBD1
V: TRBV9
size: -
length: 13
J: TRBJ2-1
CDR3: CASSLVDRGEQFF
DNA: TGTGCCAGCAGCCTAGTGGACAGGGGAGAGCAGTTCTTC

D: -
V: TRBV5-6
size: -
length: 11
J: TRBJ2-7
CDR3: CASSSAYEQYF
DNA: TGTGCCAGCAGCTCCGCCTACGAGCAGTACTTC

D: TRBD1
V: TRBV6-5
size: -
length: 13
J: TRBJ1-1
CDR3: CASTQGINTEAFF
DNA: TGTGCCAGCACACAGGGGATTAACACTGAAGCTTTCTTT

D: -
V: TRBV5-5
size: -
length: 13
J: TRBJ1-3
CDR3: CASSWDISSTIYF
DNA: TGTGCCAGCAGCTGGGACATCAGCAGCACCATATATTTT

D: -
V: TRBV5-6
size: -
length: 14
J: TRBJ1-2
CDR3: CASSLGGENYGYTF
DNA: TGTGCCAGCAGCTTGGGGGGGGAGAACTATGGCTACACCTTC

D: -
V: TRBV7-6
size: -
length: 15
J: TRBJ1-1
CDR3: CASSSGVSGSTEAFF
DNA: TGTGCCAGCAGCTCCGGGGTCTCGGGGAGCACTGAAGCTTTCTTT

D: TRBD2
V: TRBV7-9
size: -
length: 18
J: TRBJ2-2
CDR3: CSSSFLLAGGTNTGELFF
DNA: TGTTCCAGCAGCTTCTTATTAGCGGGGGGGACGAACACCGGGGAGCTGTTTTTT

D: TRBD1
V: TRBV5-1
size: -
length: 15
J: TRBJ2-7
CDR3: CASSPGQGFSYEQYF
DNA: TGCGCCAGCAGCCCCGGACAGGGGTTCTCCTACGAGCAGTACTTC

D: -
V: TRBV21-1
size: -
length: 17
J: TRBJ1-6
CDR3: CASNRPTAGFYNSPLHF
DNA: TGTGCCAGCAACCGCCCTACGGCAGGGTTCTATAATTCACCCCTCCACTTT

D: -
V: TRBV7-9
size: -
length: 16
J: TRBJ2-1
CDR3: CASSLAGGLGDKEQFF
DNA: TGTGCCAGCAGCTTAGCGGGAGGGTTGGGGGACAAGGAGCAGTTCTTC

D: TRBD1
V: TRBV2
size: few
length: 17
J: TRBJ1-2
CDR3: CASSTDSGTGGFWGYTF
DNA: TGTGCCAGCAGTACCGACTCCGGGACAGGGGGCTTCTGGGGCTACACCTTC

D: -
V: TRBV2
size: -
length: 11
J: TRBJ2-7
CDR3: CASTDRYEQYF
DNA: TGTGCCAGCACTGACAGGTACGAGCAGTACTTC

D: -
V: TRBV4-1
size: -
length: 15
J: TRBJ2-3
CDR3: CASSLREGGTDTQYF
DNA: TGCGCCAGCAGCCTCAGGGAGGGGGGCACAGATACGCAGTATTTT

D: TRBD2
V: TRBV13
size: -
length: 13
J: TRBJ2-7
CDR3: CASSFSGGYEQYF
DNA: TGTGCCAGCAGCTTTAGCGGGGGCTACGAGCAGTACTTC

D: -
V: TRBV9
size: -
length: 14
J: TRBJ1-1
CDR3: CASSPIGQNTEAFF
DNA: TGTGCCAGCAGCCCGATCGGACAGAACACTGAAGCTTTCTTT

D: -
V: TRBV27
size: few
length: 15
J: TRBJ1-5
CDR3: CASRLGHYSNQPQHF
DNA: TGTGCCAGCAGACTGGGACATTATAGCAATCAGCCCCAGCATTTT

D: TRBD1
V: TRBV27
size: -
length: 13
J: TRBJ1-2
CDR3: CASSDGTGGSYTF
DNA: TGTGCCAGCAGTGATGGGACAGGGGGAAGCTACACCTTC

D: TRBD1
V: TRBV27
size: -
length: 16
J: TRBJ1-2
CDR3: CASSLLVGQGPDGYTF
DNA: TGTGCCAGCAGTTTATTGGTGGGACAGGGCCCTGATGGCTACACCTTC

D: -
V: TRBV6-1
size: -
length: 13
J: TRBJ2-2
CDR3: CASSVRVTGELFF
DNA: TGTGCCAGCAGCGTACGAGTTACCGGGGAGCTGTTTTTT

D: -
V: TRBV2
size: -
length: 13
J: TRBJ1-2
CDR3: CASSDKGDYGYTF
DNA: TGTGCCAGCAGTGACAAGGGGGACTATGGCTACACCTTC

D: -
V: TRBV6-6
size: -
length: 16
J: TRBJ1-6
CDR3: CARAATQGLDNSPLHF
DNA: TGTGCCAGGGCGGCGACACAGGGCTTGGATAATTCACCCCTCCACTTT

D: TRBD1
V: TRBV7-3
size: once
length: 13
J: TRBJ1-1
CDR3: CASSSEQGAEAFF
DNA: TGTGCCAGCAGCTCCGAACAGGGGGCTGAAGCTTTCTTT

D: -
V: TRBV2
size: -
length: 12
J: TRBJ1-5
CDR3: CASSDGAQPQHF
DNA: TGTGCCAGCAGTGATGGGGCCCAGCCCCAGCATTTT

D: TRBD1
V: TRBV5-1
size: -
length: 16
J: TRBJ1-2
CDR3: CASRPDPRDRNYGYTF
DNA: TGCGCCAGCAGACCGGACCCCCGGGACAGGAACTATGGCTACACCTTC

D: TRBD1
V: TRBV5-1
size: -
length: 17
J: TRBJ1-2
CDR3: CASSLGNRGPTANGYTF
DNA: TGCGCCAGCAGCTTGGGGAACAGGGGGCCCACGGCGAATGGCTACACCTTC

D: TRBD2
V: TRBV6-6
size: -
length: 16
J: TRBJ2-1
CDR3: CASSLGLAGGPGEQFF
DNA: TGTGCCAGCAGTTTGGGACTAGCGGGGGGGCCGGGAGAGCAGTTCTTC

D: -
V: TRBV28
size: -
length: 14
J: TRBJ2-7
CDR3: CASSTAGHSYEQYF
DNA: TGTGCCAGCAGTACAGCGGGACACTCCTACGAGCAGTACTTC

D: -
V: TRBV2
size: few
length: 11
J: TRBJ2-7
CDR3: CASSEYYEQYF
DNA: TGTGCCAGCAGTGAATACTACGAGCAGTACTTC

D: -
V: TRBV7-8
size: -
length: 14
J: TRBJ2-7
CDR3: CASSPAREPYEQYF
DNA: TGTGCCAGCAGCCCGGCCCGGGAGCCCTACGAGCAGTACTTC

D: -
V: TRBV7-9
size: -
length: 13
J: TRBJ1-3
CDR3: CASSLSLANTIYF
DNA: TGTGCCAGCAGCTTATCGTTGGCAAACACCATATATTTT

D: TRBD1
V: TRBV30
size: -
length: 16
J: TRBJ2-5
CDR3: CAWSPPPGQGAETQYF
DNA: TGTGCCTGGAGTCCACCCCCGGGGCAGGGGGCAGAGACCCAGTACTTC

D: TRBD1
V: TRBV5-5
size: -
length: 14
J: TRBJ2-7
CDR3: CASSYGQGHREQYF
DNA: TGTGCCAGCAGCTACGGACAGGGGCACCGGGAGCAGTACTTC

D: -
V: TRBV30
size: -
length: 15
J: TRBJ1-2
CDR3: CAWSWKDSTNYGYTF
DNA: TGTGCCTGGAGTTGGAAGGACAGTACTAACTATGGCTACACCTTC

D: TRBD1
V: TRBV6-1
size: many
length: 13
J: TRBJ1-1
CDR3: CASRSSGTGQAFF
DNA: TGTGCCAGCAGGTCCTCCGGGACAGGGCAAGCTTTCTTT

D: TRBD2
V: TRBV5-1
size: -
length: 17
J: TRBJ2-2
CDR3: CASSLSPSGGTVGELFF
DNA: TGCGCCAGCAGCTTGTCTCCTAGCGGGGGGACGGTCGGGGAGCTGTTTTTT

D: TRBD1
V: TRBV5-8
size: few
length: 14
J: TRBJ1-1
CDR3: CAIQGAVDLTEAFF
DNA: TGTGCCATTCAGGGGGCCGTGGATTTGACTGAAGCTTTCTTT

D: -
V: TRBV11-2
size: -
length: 12
J: TRBJ1-1
CDR3: CASSSDICEAFF
DNA: TGTGCCAGCAGCTCCGACATTTGTGAAGCTTTCTTT

D: TRBD1
V: TRBV6-1
size: -
length: 15
J: TRBJ2-7
CDR3: CASSERGTATYEQYF
DNA: TGTGCCAGCAGTGAAAGGGGGACAGCAACCTACGAGCAGTACTTC

D: -
V: TRBV5-1
size: -
length: 13
J: TRBJ1-3
CDR3: CASSPPSGNTIYF
DNA: TGCGCCAGCAGCCCCCCGTCTGGAAACACCATATATTTT

D: -
V: TRBV6-4
size: -
length: 14
J: TRBJ2-1
CDR3: CASSPRGGQGEQFF
DNA: TGTGCCAGCAGTCCGAGGGGGGGCCAAGGTGAGCAGTTCTTC

D: TRBD2
V: TRBV6-4
size: -
length: 14
J: TRBJ2-2
CDR3: CASRMTSSTGELFF
DNA: TGTGCCAGCAGGATGACTAGCTCCACCGGGGAGCTGTTTTTT

D: TRBD2
V: TRBV4-1
size: few
length: 16
J: TRBJ2-3
CDR3: CASSRTLAGSTDTQYF
DNA: TGCGCCAGCAGCCGAACACTAGCGGGGTCCACAGATACGCAGTATTTT

D: -
V: TRBV10-3
size: -
length: 12
J: TRBJ2-1
CDR3: CATHDSYNEQFF
DNA: TGTGCCACCCACGACAGCTACAATGAGCAGTTCTTC